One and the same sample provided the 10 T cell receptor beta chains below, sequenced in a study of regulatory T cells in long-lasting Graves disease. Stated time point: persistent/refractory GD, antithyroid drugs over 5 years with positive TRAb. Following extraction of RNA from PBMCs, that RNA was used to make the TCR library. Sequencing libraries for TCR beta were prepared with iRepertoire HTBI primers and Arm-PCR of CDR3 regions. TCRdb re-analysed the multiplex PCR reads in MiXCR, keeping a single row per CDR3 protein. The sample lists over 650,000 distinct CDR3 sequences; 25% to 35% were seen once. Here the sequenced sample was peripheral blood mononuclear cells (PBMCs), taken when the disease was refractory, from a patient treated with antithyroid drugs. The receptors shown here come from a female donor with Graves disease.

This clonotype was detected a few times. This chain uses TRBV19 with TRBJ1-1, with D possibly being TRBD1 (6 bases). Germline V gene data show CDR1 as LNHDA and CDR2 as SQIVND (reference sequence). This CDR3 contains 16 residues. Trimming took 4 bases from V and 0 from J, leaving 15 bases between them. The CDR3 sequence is CASSTPRGGLNTEAFF. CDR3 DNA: TGTGCCAGTAGTACCCCCAGGGGAGGACTGAACACTGAAGCTTTCTTT. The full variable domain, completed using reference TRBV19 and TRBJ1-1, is DGGITQSPKYLFRKEGQNVTLSCEQNLNHDAMYWYRQDPGQGLRLIYYSQIVNDFQKGDIAEGYSVSREKKESFPLTVTSAQKNPTAFYLCASSTPRGGLNTEAFFGQGTRLTVV.

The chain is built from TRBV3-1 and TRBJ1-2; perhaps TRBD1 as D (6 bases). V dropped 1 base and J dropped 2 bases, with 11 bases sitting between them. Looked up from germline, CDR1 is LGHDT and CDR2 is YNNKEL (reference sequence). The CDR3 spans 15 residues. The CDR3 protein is CASSQGGRDNYGYTF. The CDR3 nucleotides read TGTGCCAGCAGCCAAGGGGGGCGCGACAACTATGGCTACACCTTC. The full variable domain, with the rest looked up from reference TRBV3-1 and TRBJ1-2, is DTAVSQTPKYLVTQMGNDKSIKCEQNLGHDTMYWYKQDSKKFLKIMFSYNNKELIINETVPNRFSPKSPDKAHLNLHINSLELGDSAVYFCASSQGGRDNYGYTFGSGTRLTVV.

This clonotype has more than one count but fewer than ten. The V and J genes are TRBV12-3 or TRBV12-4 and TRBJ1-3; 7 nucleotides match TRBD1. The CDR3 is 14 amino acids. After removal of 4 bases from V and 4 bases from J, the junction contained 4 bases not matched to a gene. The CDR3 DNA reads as TGTGCCAGCAGTTCCACAGGGGCCGGAAACACCATATATTTT. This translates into CASSSTGAGNTIYF.

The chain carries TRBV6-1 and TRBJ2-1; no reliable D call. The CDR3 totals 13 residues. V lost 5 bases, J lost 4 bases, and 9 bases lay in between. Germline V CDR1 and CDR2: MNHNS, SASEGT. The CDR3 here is CASSRTIYNEQFF. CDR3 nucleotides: TGTGCCAGCAGTCGGACCATTTACAATGAGCAGTTCTTC.

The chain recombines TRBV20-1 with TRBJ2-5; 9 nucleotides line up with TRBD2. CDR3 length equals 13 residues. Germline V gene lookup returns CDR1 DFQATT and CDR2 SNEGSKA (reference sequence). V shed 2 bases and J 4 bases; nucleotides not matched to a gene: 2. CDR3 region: CSARSSGRETQYF. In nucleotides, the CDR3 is TGCAGTGCTAGAAGTAGCGGGAGAGAGACCCAGTACTTC.

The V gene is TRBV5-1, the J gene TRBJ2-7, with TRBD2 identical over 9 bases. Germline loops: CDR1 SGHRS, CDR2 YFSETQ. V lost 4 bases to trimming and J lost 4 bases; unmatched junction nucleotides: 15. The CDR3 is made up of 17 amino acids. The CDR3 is CASSPKRLAEGSYEQYF. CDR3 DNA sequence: TGCGCCAGCAGCCCGAAGAGACTAGCGGAGGGGTCGTACGAGCAGTACTTC.

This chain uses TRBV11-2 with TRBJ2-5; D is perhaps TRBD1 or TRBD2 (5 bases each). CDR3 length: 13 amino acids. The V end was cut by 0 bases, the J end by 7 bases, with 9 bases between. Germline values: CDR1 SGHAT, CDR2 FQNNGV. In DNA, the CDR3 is TGTGCCAGCAGCTTAGATGCGAGGGGGACCCAGTACTTC. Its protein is CASSLDARGTQYF.

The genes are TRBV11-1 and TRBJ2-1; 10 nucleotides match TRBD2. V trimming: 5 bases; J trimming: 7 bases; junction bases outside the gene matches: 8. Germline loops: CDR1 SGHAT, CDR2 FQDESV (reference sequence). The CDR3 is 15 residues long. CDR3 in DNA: TGTGCCAGCAGCAGAGCCGGGACTAGCGAGAATGAGCAGTTCTTC. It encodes CASSRAGTSENEQFF.

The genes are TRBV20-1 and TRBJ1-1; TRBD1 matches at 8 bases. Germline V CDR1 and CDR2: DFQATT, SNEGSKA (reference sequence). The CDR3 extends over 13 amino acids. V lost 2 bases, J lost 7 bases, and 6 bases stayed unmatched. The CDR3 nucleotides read TGCAGTGCTAGACCGACAGGGGCCGGTGAAGCTTTCTTT. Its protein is CSARPTGAGEAFF.

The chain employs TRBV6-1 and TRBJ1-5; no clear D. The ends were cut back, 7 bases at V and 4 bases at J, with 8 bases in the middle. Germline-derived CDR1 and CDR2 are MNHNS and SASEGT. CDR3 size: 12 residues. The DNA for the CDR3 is TGTGCCAGCAATCACCTAAATCAGCCCCAGCATTTT. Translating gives CASNHLNQPQHF.